The 3 T cell receptor beta chains in this list originate from one sample, sequenced in a study of shared clonotypes between healthy human individuals. Sequencing used immunoSEQ multiplex PCR; TCRdb keeps in-frame clones, though not all of them. Found here are about 2.4 million clones, over 85% of them singletons; the top ten hold about 0.34%. The sequenced sample was naive CD4+ T cells from PBMCs. The subset was: CD45RA+ positively selected. Source of these receptors: a man between 18 and 29 years old in good health. Some clones in this sample may be carry-over from other donors' samples.

The V call is TRBV7-9, the J call TRBJ2-7; no reliable D call. The CDR3 is 14 residues long. Germline CDR1 is SEHNR and CDR2 is FQNEAQ (reference sequence). Between the trimmed V and J ends, which lost 2 bases and 2 bases, there was a span of 10 bases. For the CDR3, the DNA is TGTGCCAGCAGCTTAAGCCACACGGCCTACGAGCAGTACTTC. Residues: CASSLSHTAYEQYF.

The chain carries TRBV5-1 and TRBJ2-1; 11 nucleotides agree with TRBD2. The CDR3 is made up of 16 amino acids. V shed 0 bases, J shed 8 bases, and the junction held 7 bases outside the gene matches. CDR1 SGHRS and CDR2 YFSETQ come from the germline V gene. In nucleotides, the CDR3 is TGCGCCAGCAGCTTGGGGGTAGCGGGAGGGCCCTATGAGCAGTTCTTC. Translation gives CASSLGVAGGPYEQFF.

The rearrangement uses TRBV5-8 and TRBJ2-7; 10 bases fit TRBD1. Germline lookup yields CDR1 SGHTS and CDR2 YDEGEE. J gave up 4 bases and V 4 bases, and 5 bases lay outside the gene matches. CDR3 length: 14 amino acids. In DNA, the CDR3 is TGTGCCAGCAGCCGTGGACAGGGGGTATACGAGCAGTACTTC. It encodes CASSRGQGVYEQYF.